Following are 7 T cell receptor beta chains from one sample sequenced in a study of human T cells and chemical hapten exposure. TCRdb reanalysed the RACE reads using MiXCR and keeps one entry per CDR3 protein. The sample records under 45,000 distinct CDR3 sequences, roughly 10% being singletons. Time point specified: pre-sensitization, week 0. Documented treatment: therapeutic diphenylcyclopropenone sensitization with weekly scalp DPC. The sequencing here drew on whole blood, taken in connection with sensitization to the hapten diphenylcyclopropenone (DPC). These receptors were collected from a man aged 30 to 45 with alopecia areata. Some clones in this sample may be carry-over from other donors' samples.

This clonotype came up many times. This chain connects TRBV12-3 or TRBV12-4 to TRBJ2-1, with 8 bases matching TRBD2. J was trimmed by 7 bases and V by 5 bases; bases with no gene match: 7. This CDR3 has 14 residues. The chain's CDR3 is CASSLTGRGNEQFF. The CDR3 DNA reads as TGTGCCAGCAGTCTAACCGGGAGGGGGAATGAGCAGTTCTTC.

This clonotype was observed at least ten times. The V gene is TRBV7-3, the J gene TRBJ2-2, with 11 bases fitting TRBD2. This CDR3 has 15 residues. V shed 6 bases, J shed 6 bases, and the junction held 6 bases outside the gene matches. Per the germline V gene, CDR1 is SGHTA and CDR2 is FQGTGA. CDR3 residues: CASRPTSGKAGELFF. The CDR3 coding sequence is TGTGCCAGCAGGCCGACTAGCGGGAAGGCCGGGGAGCTGTTTTTT.

At least ten counts were recorded for this clonotype. The chain employs TRBV20-1 and TRBJ2-4, with TRBD1 as a possible D gene (6 bases). Trimming removed 5 bases from V and 0 bases from J, with 14 bases in between. This CDR3 spans 15 amino acids. Germline-derived CDR1 and CDR2 are DFQATT and SNEGSKA (reference sequence). The CDR3 DNA reads TGCAGTGCTTCCCAGCAGGGGATAGCCAAAAACATTCAGTACTTC. This encodes CSASQQGIAKNIQYF.

The sample holds a few counts of this clonotype. This chain links TRBV28 with TRBJ2-5; no definite D call. V was pared by 3 bases and J by 5 bases, with 7 bases between. CDR1 MDHEN and CDR2 SYDVKM come from the germline V gene. CDR3 size: 12 residues. The CDR3 spells CASSFIPETQYF. The CDR3 DNA is TGTGCCAGCAGTTTCATTCCGGAGACCCAGTACTTC.

V usage is TRBV2 and J usage is TRBJ2-3; the match to TRBD2 covers 8 bases. CDR1 is SNHLY and CDR2 is FYNNEI in the germline V gene. Trimming cost V 5 bases and J 1 base; bases outside gene matches: 5. The CDR3 is 15 amino acids. The CDR3 spells CASSTLADRTDTQYF. CDR3 DNA sequence: TGTGCCAGCAGTACACTAGCGGATCGCACAGATACGCAGTATTTT.

Ten or more counts support this clonotype. CDR3 sequence: CATADRPDQPQHF. CDR3 coding DNA: TGTGCCACCGCCGACAGGCCTGATCAGCCCCAGCATTTT. This chain links TRBV7-2 with TRBJ1-5; TRBD1 might be the D (6 bases). The CDR3 loop spans 13 amino acids. The germline V gene has CDR1 SGHTA and CDR2 FQGNSA. V lost 10 bases and J 5 bases, leaving 15 bases between the germline ends.

At least ten counts were recorded for this clonotype. The chain carries TRBV6-5 and TRBJ2-3; 7 nucleotides match TRBD2. Germline values: CDR1 MNHEY, CDR2 SVGAGI. The CDR3 runs 15 residues. After removal of 1 base from V and 5 bases from J, the junction contained 6 bases not matched to a gene. The DNA of the CDR3 is TGTGCCAGCAGTTACTTAGTGGGAGGGAGAGATACGCAGTATTTT. It encodes CASSYLVGGRDTQYF.